This T cell receptor beta chain was profiled in a study of blood T cell repertoires in COVID-19. About the study: Some COVID-19 samples were acute and others convalescent; all came from the United States, Italy and Spain. T cells, B-cell-depleted T cells, or PBMCs provided the cDNA or gDNA that served as material.

This CDR3 has 17 amino acids. Germline V lookup: CDR1 MNHEY, CDR2 SMNVEV (reference sequence). V lost 3 bases to trimming and J lost 9 bases, with 21 bases between them. Authors' analysis steps: From reference gene primer amplification, estimates of nucleated cell counts were derived. This table comes from immunoSEQ multiplex PCR, and its TCRdb copy is limited to in-frame clones, with some not included. Clone size and the V and J calls come from that table; the DNA yielded D and trimming. The sample holds approximately 250,000 clones, under 90% seen once. This TCR came from a human donor in a cohort sampled during active COVID-19. The sequencing input was peripheral blood. The chain joins TRBV27 to TRBJ1-6; D possibly corresponds to TRBD1 (6 bases). The CDR3 loop is CASSFSNRAPAGSPLHF. CDR3 DNA sequence: TGTGCCAGCAGTTTTTCAAACAGGGCCCCGGCGGGTTCACCCCTCCACTTT.